This TCR beta chain was obtained from a study of blood T cell repertoires in COVID-19. The protocol was immunoSEQ multiplex PCR, while the TCRdb copy is restricted to in-frame clones and leaves out a portion. The sample lists about 190,000 clones, more than 85% occurring once. Trimming took 5 bases from V and 2 from J; bases not matched to a gene: 9. The CDR3 covers 16 residues. CDR1 and CDR2 (germline): SGHRS, YFSETQ. The receptor comes from a man aged 25 to 40 with acute or convalescent COVID-19. The chain combines TRBV5-1 with TRBJ2-7; 11 bases are a match to TRBD2. Sequencing input: peripheral blood. CDR3 sequence: CASRLWTSGPTYEQYF. DNA for the CDR3: TGCGCCAGCAGACTGTGGACTAGCGGGCCGACCTACGAGCAGTACTTC. Full variable domain (rest looked up from reference TRBV5-1 and TRBJ2-7): KAGVTQTPRYLIKTRGQQVTLSCSPISGHRSVSWYQQTPGQGLQFLFEYFSETQRNKGNFPGRFSGRQFSNSRSEMNVSTLELGDSALYLCASRLWTSGPTYEQYFGPGTRLTVT.